This TCR beta chain derives from a study of vaccination effects on CD4 cells after COVID-19. This clone was counted a single time. Antigen specificity is unknown. The repertoire was sequenced with immunoSEQ multiplex PCR; TCRdb's copy has only in-frame clones and lacks some. Counted here are some 31,000 clones, approximately 77% occurring once; the ten biggest clones make up 6.6%. Cultured cells yielded isolated CD4+ T cells after around 9 days. PCR showed that the person got SARS-CoV-2 infection at some point between March and December 2020. Either the BNT162b2 or mRNA-1273 vaccine was given to participants in two doses. The CDR3 covers 15 residues. The germline V and J ends were trimmed by 5 bases and 0 bases, with 11 bases remaining between them. CDR1 and CDR2 from the germline V gene are SNHLY and FYNNEI.

Sequencing was performed on CD4+ T cells from PBMCs cultured without peptide, taken after COVID-19 vaccination. This receptor was obtained from a human donor who had a prior SARS-CoV-2 infection. V usage is TRBV2 and J usage is TRBJ1-5; D not resolved. As DNA, the CDR3 is TGTGCCAGCAGTCCGCCCCGAAATAGCAATCAGCCCCAGCATTTT. This gives the protein CASSPPRNSNQPQHF.